The following is a T cell receptor (beta chain) sequence with its context. Its cognate antigen is unknown. These data are taken from a study of Graves' ophthalmopathy and Graves' hyperthyroidism. Using RNA transcripts, the TCR beta CDR3 regions were amplified. A first-round RT-PCR used HTBI primers, followed by a second-round multiplex PCR. One entry per CDR3 protein results from TCRdb running MiXCR on the multiplex PCR reads. Here the sample spans roughly 610,000 distinct CDR3 sequences, over 20% being singletons. V was cut by 6 bases and J by 5 bases, with 23 bases left in between. There are 15 residues in the CDR3. Germline V gives CDR1 DFQATT, CDR2 SNEGSKA (reference sequence). Notes on the study in general: A majority of expanded thyroid clonotypes exceeding 0.001 frequency were likewise present in blood. Sensitivity of around 86% and specificity of nearly 82% were achieved when a 13-signature model separated ophthalmopathy from stable hyperthyroidism. At around 70% sensitivity and 72.22% specificity, the model predicted progression of the ophthalmopathy.

The sequence was collected from a young woman with stable Graves' hyperthyroidism. Some clones in this sample may be carry-over from other donors' samples. Source material: peripheral blood. The chain has TRBV20-1 and TRBJ2-7, with D maybe TRBD2 (6 bases). For the CDR3, the DNA is TGCAGTGCGGGAGACGGGACGGAGGGAATCCACGAGCAGTACTTC. Translation gives CSAGDGTEGIHEQYF.